This T cell receptor beta chain is drawn from a study of regulatory T cells in long-lasting Graves disease. Study-level findings and limits: A greater number of public clonotypes (about 3,000) was shared by persistent patients than by new patients (about 890).

As to time point: persistent/refractory GD, antithyroid drugs over 5 years with positive TRAb. PBMC RNA was the source of the TCR library. iRepertoire HTBI primers and Arm-PCR of CDR3 regions built TCR beta libraries. TCRdb recomputed calls from the multiplex PCR reads with MiXCR, one row per CDR3 protein. Counted here are 350,000 to 500,000 distinct CDR3 sequences, over 20% occurring once; the ten biggest clones make up roughly an eighth. The germline gives CDR1 MNHNS, CDR2 SASEGT. This CDR3 region has 16 residues. The V and J ends lost 2 bases and 4 bases, in that order; junction bases with no gene match: 2. On this clonotype itself: Its target is unknown.

The chain links TRBV6-1 to TRBJ2-6; TRBD2 matches at 10 bases. This TCR was recovered from a female donor with Graves disease. Source: peripheral blood mononuclear cells (PBMCs), taken when the disease was refractory, from a patient treated with antithyroid drugs. The CDR3 nucleotides read TGTGCCAGCAGTGAACTAGCGGGAGCAGGGGCCAACGTCCTGACTTTC. Amino acid sequence: CASSELAGAGANVLTF.